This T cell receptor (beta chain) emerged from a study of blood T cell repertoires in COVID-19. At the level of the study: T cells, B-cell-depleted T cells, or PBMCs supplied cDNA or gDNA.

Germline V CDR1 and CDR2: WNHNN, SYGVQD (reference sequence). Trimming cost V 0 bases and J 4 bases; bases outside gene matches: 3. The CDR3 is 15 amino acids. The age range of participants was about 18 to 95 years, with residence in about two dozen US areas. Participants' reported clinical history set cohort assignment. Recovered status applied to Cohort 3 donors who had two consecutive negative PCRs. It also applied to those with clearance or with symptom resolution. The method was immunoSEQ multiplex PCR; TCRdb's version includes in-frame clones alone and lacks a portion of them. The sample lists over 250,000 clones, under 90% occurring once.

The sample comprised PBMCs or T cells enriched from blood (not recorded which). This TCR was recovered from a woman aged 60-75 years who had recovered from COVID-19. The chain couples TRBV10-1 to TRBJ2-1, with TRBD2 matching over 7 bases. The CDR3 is CASSESLAAYNEQFF. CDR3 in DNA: TGCGCCAGCAGTGAGTCGCTAGCGGCTTACAATGAGCAGTTCTTC.